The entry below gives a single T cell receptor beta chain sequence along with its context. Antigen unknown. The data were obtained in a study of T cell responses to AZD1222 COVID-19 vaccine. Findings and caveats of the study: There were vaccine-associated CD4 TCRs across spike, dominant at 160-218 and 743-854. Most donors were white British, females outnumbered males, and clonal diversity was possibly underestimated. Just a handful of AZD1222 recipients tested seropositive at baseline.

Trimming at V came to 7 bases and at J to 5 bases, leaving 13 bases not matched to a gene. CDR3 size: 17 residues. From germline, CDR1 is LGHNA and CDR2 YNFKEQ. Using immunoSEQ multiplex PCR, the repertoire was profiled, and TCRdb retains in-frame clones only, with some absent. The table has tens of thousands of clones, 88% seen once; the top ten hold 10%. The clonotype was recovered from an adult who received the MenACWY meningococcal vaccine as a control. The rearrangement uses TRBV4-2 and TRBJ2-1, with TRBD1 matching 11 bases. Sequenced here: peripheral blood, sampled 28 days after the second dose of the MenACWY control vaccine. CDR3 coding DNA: TGTGCCAGCATAAAAACGACCGGACAGGGGGCCAACAATGAGCAGTTCTTC. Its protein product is CASIKTTGQGANNEQFF.